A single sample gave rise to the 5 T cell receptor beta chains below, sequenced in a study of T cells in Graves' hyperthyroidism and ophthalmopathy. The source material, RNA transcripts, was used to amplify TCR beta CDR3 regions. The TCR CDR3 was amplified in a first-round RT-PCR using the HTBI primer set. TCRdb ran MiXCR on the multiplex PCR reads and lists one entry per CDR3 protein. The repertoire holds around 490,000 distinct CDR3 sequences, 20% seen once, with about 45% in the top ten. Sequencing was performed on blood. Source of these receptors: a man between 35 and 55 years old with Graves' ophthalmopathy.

The CDR3 DNA reads as TGTGCCAGCAGGGGGGGTATATCCTTAAACACTGAAGCTTTCTTT. Amino acid sequence: CASRGGISLNTEAFF. The V gene is TRBV6-1, the J gene TRBJ1-1; perhaps TRBD1 as D (5 bases). The V end was cut by 6 bases, the J end by 2 bases, with 16 bases between. CDR1 is MNHNS, CDR2 SASEGT, per germline. The CDR3 runs to 15 residues.

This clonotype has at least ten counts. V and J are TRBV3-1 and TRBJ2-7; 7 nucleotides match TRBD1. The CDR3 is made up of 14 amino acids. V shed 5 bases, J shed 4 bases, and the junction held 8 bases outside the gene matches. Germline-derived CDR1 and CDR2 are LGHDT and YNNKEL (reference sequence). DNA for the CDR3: TGTGCCAGCAGCACCCTTACAGGGGATTACGAGCAGTACTTC. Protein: CASSTLTGDYEQYF.

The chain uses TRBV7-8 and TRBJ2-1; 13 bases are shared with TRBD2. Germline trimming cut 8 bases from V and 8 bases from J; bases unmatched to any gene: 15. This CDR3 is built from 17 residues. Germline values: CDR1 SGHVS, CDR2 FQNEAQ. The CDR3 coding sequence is TGTGCCAGCGGCCGAACTCGGACTAGCGGGAGAGGGCATGAGCAGTTCTTC. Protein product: CASGRTRTSGRGHEQFF.

The CDR3 DNA sequence: TGTGCCAGTACTAAATCCGGGGGATCGTACGAGCAGTACTTC. It codes for CASTKSGGSYEQYF. This chain joins TRBV19 and TRBJ2-7, with D tentatively TRBD2 (6 bases). The V and J ends lost 7 bases and 4 bases respectively, with 17 bases between them. The germline V gene encodes CDR1 LNHDA and CDR2 SQIVND (reference sequence). The CDR3 is 14 amino acids.

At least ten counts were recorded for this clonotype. The CDR3 DNA is TGTGCCAGCTCACGGGACGGTGCCCCCGCGAACACCGGGGAGCTGTTTTTT. Translated, it gives CASSRDGAPANTGELFF. The chain recombines TRBV6-1 with TRBJ2-2, with D perhaps given as TRBD1 or TRBD2 (5 bases each). CDR1 and CDR2 (germline): MNHNS, SASEGT. The V end lost 8 bases, the J end lost 0 bases, and 19 bases lay between the germline ends. The CDR3 consists of 17 residues.